Listed here are 30 T cell receptor beta chains from one sample, sequenced in a study of cytomegalovirus exposure and HLA in healthy donors. Vbeta (60) and Jbeta (13) primers were used in the PCR. Using immunoSEQ multiplex PCR, the repertoire was profiled, and TCRdb retains in-frame clones only, with some absent. Of nearly 200,000 clones in the sample, about 76% are singletons; the top ten hold approximately 0.39%. The sample comprised PBMCs. These TCRs come from a male donor in good health and CMV-seropositive.

This clone occurred a few times. The CDR3 DNA is TGCAGCGTCAGGTTCACGGGGGAGCCCCAGCATTTT. This gives the protein CSVRFTGEPQHF. The chain has TRBV29-1 and TRBJ1-5; D is perhaps TRBD1 (5 bases). Trimming pared 6 bases from V and 8 bases from J, leaving 14 bases between. This CDR3 comprises 12 residues. CDR1 and CDR2 (germline): SQVTM, ANQGSEA.

The chain joins TRBV9 to TRBJ2-1; TRBD2 matches at 11 bases. The V segment lost 4 bases and the J segment 7 bases; nucleotides outside the gene matches: 7. Germline V gene data show CDR1 as SGDLS and CDR2 as YYNGEE. The CDR3 totals 15 residues. CDR3 sequence: CASSYSGRAENEQFF. As DNA, the CDR3 is TGTGCCAGCAGCTATAGCGGGAGGGCCGAGAATGAGCAGTTCTTC.

The CDR3 region has the DNA TGTGCCAGCAGCTTAGGACAGGGAGAAGGTGGCTACACCTTC. Its protein is CASSLGQGEGGYTF. The chain is built from TRBV7-2 and TRBJ1-2; 7 bases are a match to TRBD1. The CDR3 loop spans 14 amino acids. Germline V gene data show CDR1 as SGHTA and CDR2 as FQGNSA. The ends lost 1 base at V and 7 bases at J; junction bases unmatched: 6. Variable domain in full (rest from reference TRBV7-2 and TRBJ1-2): GAGVSQSPSNKVTEKGKDVELRCDPISGHTALYWYRQSLGQGLEFLIYFQGNSAPDKSGLPSDRFSAERTGGSVSTLTIQRTQQEDSAVYLCASSLGQGEGGYTFGSGTRLTVV.

The chain recombines TRBV21-1 with TRBJ2-3; the DNA was not used to check the table's D call, TRBD2. TRBV21-1 is deemed a pseudogene. The CDR3 runs 16 residues. CDR3 bases: TGTGCCAGCAGAGCCCGGGACTACCCCCGGGAAGATACGCAGTATTTT. It codes for CASRARDYPREDTQYF.

The chain employs TRBV7-2 and TRBJ2-5; D remains unclear. CDR3 length: 13 amino acids. Trimming shortened V by 3 bases and J by 2 bases, and 7 bases separated the two germline ends. The V gene's germline CDR1 is SGHTA and CDR2 FQGNSA. The CDR3 nucleotides are TGTGCCAGCAGCTTGTCGAGACAAGAGACCCAGTACTTC. Amino acid sequence: CASSLSRQETQYF.

This chain joins TRBV5-1 and TRBJ1-1; no firm D call. Trimming cost V 0 bases and J 1 base, with 7 bases left between them. Germline CDR1 is SGHRS and CDR2 is YFSETQ. The CDR3 length is 14 residues. CDR3 nucleotide sequence: TGCGCCAGCAGCTTGGAGAGTCCGAACACTGAAGCTTTCTTT. It yields the protein CASSLESPNTEAFF.

The chain couples TRBV15 to TRBJ1-2; D perhaps matches TRBD1 (5 bases). From germline, CDR1 is LNHNV and CDR2 YYDKDF (reference sequence). The V end lost 5 bases, the J end lost 4 bases, and 14 bases lay between the germline ends. The CDR3 runs to 14 residues. The CDR3 DNA reads as TGTGCCACCAGCCTCCGGGGGGACGGCTATGGCTACACCTTC. Encoded protein: CATSLRGDGYGYTF.

The V gene is TRBV6-5, the J gene TRBJ1-4, with D perhaps TRBD1 (6 bases). Between the trimmed V and J ends, which lost 4 bases and 4 bases, there was a span of 16 bases. The germline gives CDR1 MNHEY, CDR2 SVGAGI. The CDR3 covers 16 residues. CDR3 loop: CASSWGQTLYNEKLFF. DNA of the CDR3: TGTGCCAGCAGTTGGGGGCAAACACTCTATAATGAAAAACTGTTTTTT.

V usage is TRBV30 and J usage is TRBJ2-1; 9 nucleotides align to TRBD2. Germline V gene lookup returns CDR1 GTSNPN and CDR2 SVGIG (reference sequence). This CDR3 has 16 amino acids. V was pared by 0 bases and J by 3 bases, with 6 bases of the junction left unmatched. CDR3 sequence: CAWSVGAGGFYNEQFF. CDR3 bases: TGTGCCTGGAGTGTAGGAGCGGGGGGCTTCTACAATGAGCAGTTCTTC.

The CDR3 nucleotides read TGTGCCAGCAGCTTAGCGCTCCTACAGGGTGTTGGTGGAAACACCATATATTTT. It encodes CASSLALLQGVGGNTIYF. The chain couples TRBV11-1 to TRBJ1-3, with D perhaps matching TRBD1 (6 bases). This CDR3 spans 18 amino acids. Trimming removed 0 bases from V and 3 bases from J, with 18 bases in between. Germline loops: CDR1 SGHAT, CDR2 FQDESV (reference sequence).

The V call is TRBV29-1, the J call TRBJ2-1; a possible D gene is TRBD1 (5 bases). From germline, CDR1 is SQVTM and CDR2 ANQGSEA. The CDR3 runs 13 residues. V lost 2 bases to trimming and J lost 5 bases, with 10 bases between them. The CDR3 DNA follows: TGCAGCGTTGAACAAGGACACAACAATGAGCAGTTCTTC. Encoded protein: CSVEQGHNNEQFF.

J is TRBJ1-4 and V is TRBV29-1, with TRBD1 identical over 8 bases. The CDR3 runs to 14 residues. Germline CDR1 is SQVTM and CDR2 is ANQGSEA. V dropped 5 bases and J dropped 8; count of bases not matched to a gene: 10. CDR3 region: CSVMRTGIREKLFF. In DNA, the CDR3 is TGCAGCGTTATGAGGACAGGGATACGGGAAAAACTGTTTTTT.

This clone is a singleton in its sample. This rearrangement joins TRBV6-5 to TRBJ2-3; 9 positions match TRBD2. Per the germline V gene, CDR1 is MNHEY and CDR2 is SVGAGI. This CDR3 contains 14 residues. Trimming removed 7 bases from V and 5 bases from J; junction bases left unmatched: 7. CDR3 protein: CASKRGVQLDTQYF. The DNA of the CDR3 is TGTGCCAGCAAGCGGGGGGTACAGTTAGATACGCAGTATTTT.

The chain has TRBV7-9 and TRBJ2-1; 10 bases fit TRBD2. CDR1 is SEHNR and CDR2 is FQNEAQ in the germline V gene (reference sequence). J was trimmed by 5 bases and V by 1 base; bases with no gene match: 8. This CDR3 has 17 residues. The CDR3 nucleotides read TGTGCCAGCAGCTTAGGAAAGCGGGGGGGTAATGACAATGAGCAGTTCTTC. Its protein product is CASSLGKRGGNDNEQFF. The variable domain in full, completed from reference TRBV7-9 and TRBJ2-1, reads DTGVSQNPRHKITKRGQNVTFRCDPISEHNRLYWYRQTLGQGPEFLTYFQNEAQLEKSRLLSDRFSAERPKGSFSTLEIQRTEQGDSAMYLCASSLGKRGGNDNEQFFGPGTRLTVL.

A single count supports this clone. This rearrangement joins TRBV18 to TRBJ2-1; TRBD1 might be the D (6 bases). Germline V gene data show CDR1 as KGHSH and CDR2 as LQKENI. With 3 bases removed from V and 9 bases from J, the gap between germline ends came to 21 bases. The CDR3 has 16 residues. The CDR3 DNA is TGTGCCAGCTCACCGGCACTCCTAAATCAGGGGATTGAGCAGTTCTTC. This translates into CASSPALLNQGIEQFF. Together with reference TRBV18 and TRBJ2-1, the CDR3 gives the full variable domain: NAGVMQNPRHLVRRRGQEARLRCSPMKGHSHVYWYRQLPEEGLKFMVYLQKENIIDESGMPKERFSAEFPKEGPSILRIQQVVRGDSAAYFCASSPALLNQGIEQFFGPGTRLTVL.

The J gene is TRBJ2-3, the V gene TRBV4-3; 9 nucleotides align to TRBD2. Germline trimming cut 8 bases from V and 5 bases from J; bases unmatched to any gene: 5. CDR1 and CDR2 (germline): LGHNA, YSLEER. This CDR3 is built from 13 residues. The CDR3 coding sequence is TGCGCCAGCCGGGCTAGCGGGGAAGATACGCAGTATTTT. Its translation: CASRASGEDTQYF.

The chain recombines TRBV28 with TRBJ2-1; no reliable D call. Germline values: CDR1 MDHEN, CDR2 SYDVKM. The CDR3 covers 10 residues. Trimming pared 4 bases from V and 8 bases from J, leaving 3 bases between. CDR3 protein: CASSSDEQFF. CDR3 nucleotide sequence: TGTGCCAGCAGTTCTGATGAGCAGTTCTTC.

This clone was observed a few times. The chain is built from TRBV14 and TRBJ2-1; a possible D gene is TRBD2 (7 bases). Germline V CDR1 and CDR2: SGHDN, FVKESK. CDR3 length equals 16 residues. V dropped 1 base and J dropped 6 bases, with 16 bases sitting between them. CDR3 residues: CASSQVLGGGRNEQFF. The CDR3 nucleotides are TGTGCCAGCAGCCAAGTGTTGGGGGGGGGCCGCAATGAGCAGTTCTTC.

The rearrangement links TRBV7-9 to TRBJ1-5, with 10 positions matching TRBD1. Trimming removed 4 bases from V and 1 base from J; junction bases left unmatched: 7. Germline CDR1 SEHNR, CDR2 FQNEAQ (reference sequence). This CDR3 is built from 17 residues. The CDR3 spells CASSWGQGSSSNQPQHF. The CDR3 nucleotides read TGTGCCAGCAGCTGGGGACAGGGGTCTTCGAGCAATCAGCCCCAGCATTTT.

The V gene is TRBV5-4, the J gene TRBJ1-5; possible D gene TRBD1, 6 bases. There are 14 residues in the CDR3. The V gene lost 1 base and the J gene lost 4 bases, with 9 bases spanning the gap. CDR1 SGHNT and CDR2 YYREEE come from the germline V gene (reference sequence). In DNA form, the CDR3 reads TGTGCCAGCAGCTTGTATCAGGGGAATCAGCCCCAGCATTTT. Encoded protein: CASSLYQGNQPQHF.

The rearrangement joins TRBV10-3 to TRBJ1-1; D is possibly TRBD1 (6 bases). The CDR3 has 14 residues. Germline V lookup: CDR1 ENHRY, CDR2 SYGVKD. V lost 6 bases and J lost 0, with 11 bases in between. CDR3 DNA sequence: TGTGCCATCAGCCCCGGGACATTGAACACTGAAGCTTTCTTT. It specifies CAISPGTLNTEAFF.

CDR3 protein: CASSLGLSGNTIYF. DNA of the CDR3: TGTGCCAGCAGCTTAGGGCTCTCTGGAAACACCATATATTTT. The chain carries TRBV7-9 and TRBJ1-3, with unresolved D. Germline V gene sequence: CDR1 SEHNR, CDR2 FQNEAQ (reference sequence). The CDR3 is 14 amino acids. Trimming pared 1 base from V and 0 bases from J, leaving 4 bases between.

The chain uses TRBV9 and TRBJ2-3; D is possibly TRBD1 (6 bases). This CDR3 contains 13 residues. V lost 3 bases and J 2 bases, leaving 7 bases between the germline ends. Germline V gene lookup returns CDR1 SGDLS and CDR2 YYNGEE. The CDR3 DNA reads as TGTGCCAGCAGCGGGGGGCTCACAGATACGCAGTATTTT. Translation gives CASSGGLTDTQYF.

The gene calls are TRBV30 and TRBJ1-5, with D perhaps matching TRBD1 (5 bases). The CDR3 is made up of 14 amino acids. V was trimmed by 3 bases and J by 8 bases, leaving 17 bases between them. Germline assignment: CDR1 GTSNPN and CDR2 SVGIG (reference sequence). In nucleotides, the CDR3 is TGTGCCTGGAGAGGAACAGGCTTAGGGGAGCCCCAGCATTTT. Translated, it gives CAWRGTGLGEPQHF.

The rearrangement joins TRBV5-1 to TRBJ1-4; 7 bases are a match to TRBD1. CDR1 SGHRS and CDR2 YFSETQ come from the germline V gene. This CDR3 is 17 amino acids long. V shed 4 bases, J shed 3 bases, and the junction held 12 bases outside the gene matches. Here the CDR3 reads CASSVSVGGASNEKLFF. The CDR3 DNA is TGCGCCAGCAGCGTGAGCGTAGGGGGCGCATCTAATGAAAAACTGTTTTTT.

V and J are TRBV9 and TRBJ1-3; D not resolved. In germline, CDR1 is SGDLS, CDR2 YYNGEE. Trimming took off 0 bases at V and 2 bases at J, with 12 bases between the two ends. The CDR3 has 16 amino acids. The CDR3 DNA reads as TGTGCCAGCAGCGTAGAAGGTGTGACTGCTGGAAACACCATATATTTT. Its translation: CASSVEGVTAGNTIYF.

This chain connects TRBV4-1 to TRBJ2-7; TRBD1 aligns across 7 bases. After removal of 3 bases from V and 3 bases from J, the junction contained 5 bases not matched to a gene. Per the germline V gene, CDR1 is MGHRA and CDR2 is YSYEKL. The CDR3 consists of 14 residues. CDR3 loop: CASSQGQSLYEQYF. The CDR3 nucleotides read TGCGCCAGCAGCCAGGGACAGTCTCTCTACGAGCAGTACTTC.

The V and J genes are TRBV11-1 and TRBJ1-1; TRBD1 is a possible D gene (6 bases). CDR1 is SGHAT, CDR2 FQDESV, per germline (reference sequence). V was shortened by 4 bases and J by 5 bases, with 8 bases between the two germline ends. The length of the CDR3 is 12 residues. This CDR3 reads CASSWQGTEAFF. The CDR3 DNA reads TGTGCCAGCAGCTGGCAGGGGACTGAAGCTTTCTTT.

The V call is TRBV12-5, the J call TRBJ2-1; no reliable D call. The germline V gene encodes CDR1 LGHNT and CDR2 FRNRAP. The V end lost 3 bases, the J end lost 10 bases, and 10 bases lay between the germline ends. This CDR3 contains 12 residues. CDR3 sequence reads: CASGFSGWEQFF. In DNA form, the CDR3 reads TGTGCTAGTGGTTTTTCGGGTTGGGAGCAGTTCTTC.

This chain uses TRBV5-4 with TRBJ1-2; D is unresolved. The ends were cut back, 9 bases at V and 3 bases at J, with 12 bases in the middle. Germline lookup yields CDR1 SGHNT and CDR2 YYREEE (reference sequence). CDR3 length: 12 residues. In nucleotides, the CDR3 is TGTGCCACCCACGCCGGAGACTATGGCTACACCTTC. Amino acids: CATHAGDYGYTF.